This TCR beta chain derives from a study of radiotherapy plus CTLA-4 blockade in lung cancer. Study summary: Overall, around 20% of patients showed an objective response, while around 34% attained disease control.

Study results and caveats: Increased serum interferon-beta after radiation also reportedly predicted response strongly. Blood-borne expansion of tumor-derived TCR clones followed radiotherapy plus ipilimumab.

This CDR3 contains 14 residues. Trimming cost V 0 bases and J 4 bases, with 8 bases left between them. Germline V lookup: CDR1 SGHRS, CDR2 YFSETQ. A note on this clone: Its antigen is not identified.

Enrolled patients, whose metastatic non-small-cell lung cancer was chemo-refractory, received focal radiation plus CTLA-4 blockade with ipilimumab. The protocol was immunoSEQ multiplex PCR, while the TCRdb copy is restricted to in-frame clones and leaves out a portion. Of about 31,000 clones listed, 78% were seen once; the top ten hold around 7.5%. The chain recombines TRBV5-1 with TRBJ2-1; TRBD1 might be the D (6 bases). The sequence derives from a human donor with non-small cell lung cancer who had stable disease on radiotherapy plus ipilimumab. The sequences come from peripheral blood, collected from a patient treated with radiotherapy plus ipilimumab. The CDR3 bases are TGCGCCAGCAGCTTGGGGCAGGGGTACAATGAGCAGTTCTTC. As protein: CASSLGQGYNEQFF.